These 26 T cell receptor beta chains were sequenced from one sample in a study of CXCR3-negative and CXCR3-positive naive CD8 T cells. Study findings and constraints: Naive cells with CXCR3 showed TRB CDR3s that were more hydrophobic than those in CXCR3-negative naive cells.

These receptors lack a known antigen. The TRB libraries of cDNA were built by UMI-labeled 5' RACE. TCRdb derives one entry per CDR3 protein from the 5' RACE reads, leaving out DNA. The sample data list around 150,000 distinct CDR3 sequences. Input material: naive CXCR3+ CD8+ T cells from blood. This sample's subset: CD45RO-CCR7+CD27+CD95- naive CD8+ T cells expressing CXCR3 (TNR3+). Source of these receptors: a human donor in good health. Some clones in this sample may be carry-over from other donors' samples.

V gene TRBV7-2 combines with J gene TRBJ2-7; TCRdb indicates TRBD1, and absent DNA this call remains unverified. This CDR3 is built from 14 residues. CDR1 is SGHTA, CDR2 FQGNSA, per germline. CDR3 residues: CASSFYRAVYEQYF.

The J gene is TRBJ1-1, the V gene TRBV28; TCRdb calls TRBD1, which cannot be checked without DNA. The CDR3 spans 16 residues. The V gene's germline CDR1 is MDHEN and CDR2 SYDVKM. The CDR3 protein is CASSLYIWTGTGEAFF. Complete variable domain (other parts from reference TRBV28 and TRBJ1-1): DVKVTQSSRYLVKRTGEKVFLECVQDMDHENMFWYRQDPGLGLRLIYFSYDVKMKEKGDIPEGYSVSREKKERFSLILESASTNQTSMYLCASSLYIWTGTGEAFFGQGTRLTVV.

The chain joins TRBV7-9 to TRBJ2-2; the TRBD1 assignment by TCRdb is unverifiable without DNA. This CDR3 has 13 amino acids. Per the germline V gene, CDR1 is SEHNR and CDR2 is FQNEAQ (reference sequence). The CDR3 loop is CASTYPGTGELFF.

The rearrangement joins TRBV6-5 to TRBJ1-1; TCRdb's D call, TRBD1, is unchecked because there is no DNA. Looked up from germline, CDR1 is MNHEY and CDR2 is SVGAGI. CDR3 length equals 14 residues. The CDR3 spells CASSYQGAITEAFF.

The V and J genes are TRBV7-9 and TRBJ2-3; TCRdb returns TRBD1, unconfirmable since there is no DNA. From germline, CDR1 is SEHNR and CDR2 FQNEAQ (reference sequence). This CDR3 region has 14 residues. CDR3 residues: CASSSPGRADTQYF.

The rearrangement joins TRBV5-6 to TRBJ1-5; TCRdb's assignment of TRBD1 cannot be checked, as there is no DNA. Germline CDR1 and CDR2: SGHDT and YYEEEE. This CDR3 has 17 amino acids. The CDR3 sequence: CASSLKGGGQTYQPQHF.

CDR3 region: CATSRTGELFF. V gene TRBV15 combines with J gene TRBJ2-2. CDR1 and CDR2 (germline): LNHNV, YYDKDF (reference sequence). There are 11 residues in the CDR3.

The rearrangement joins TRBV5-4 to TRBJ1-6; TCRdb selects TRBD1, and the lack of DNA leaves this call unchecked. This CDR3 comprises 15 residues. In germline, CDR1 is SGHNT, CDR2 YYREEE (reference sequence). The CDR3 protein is CASSLQGSNNSPLHF. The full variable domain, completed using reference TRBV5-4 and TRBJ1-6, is ETGVTQSPTHLIKTRGQQVTLRCSSQSGHNTVSWYQQALGQGPQFIFQYYREEENGRGNFPPRFSGLQFPNYSSELNVNALELDDSALYLCASSLQGSNNSPLHFGNGTRLTVT.

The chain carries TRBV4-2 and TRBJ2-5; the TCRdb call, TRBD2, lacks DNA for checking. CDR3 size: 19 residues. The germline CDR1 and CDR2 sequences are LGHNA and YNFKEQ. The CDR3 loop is CASSQDDFRSSGNQETQYF.

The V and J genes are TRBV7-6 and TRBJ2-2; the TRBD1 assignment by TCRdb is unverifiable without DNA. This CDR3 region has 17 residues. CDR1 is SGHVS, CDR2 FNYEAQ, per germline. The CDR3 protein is CASSLSVTGANTGELFF. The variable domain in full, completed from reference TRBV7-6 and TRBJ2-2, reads GAGVSQSPRYKVTKRGQDVALRCDPISGHVSLYWYRQALGQGPEFLTYFNYEAQQDKSGLPNDRFSAERPEGSISTLTIQRTEQRDSAMYRCASSLSVTGANTGELFFGEGSRLTVL.

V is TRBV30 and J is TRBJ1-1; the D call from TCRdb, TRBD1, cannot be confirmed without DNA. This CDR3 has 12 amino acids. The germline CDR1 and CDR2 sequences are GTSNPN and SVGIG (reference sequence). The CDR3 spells CAWTVGGTEAFF.

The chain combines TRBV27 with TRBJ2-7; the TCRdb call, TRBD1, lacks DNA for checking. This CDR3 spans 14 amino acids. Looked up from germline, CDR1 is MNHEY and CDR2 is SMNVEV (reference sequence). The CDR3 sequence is CASRAGGLGYEQYF.

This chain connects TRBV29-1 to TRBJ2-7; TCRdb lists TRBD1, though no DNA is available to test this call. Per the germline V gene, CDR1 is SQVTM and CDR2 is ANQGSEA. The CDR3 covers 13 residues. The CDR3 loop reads CSVQGPDSYEQYF.

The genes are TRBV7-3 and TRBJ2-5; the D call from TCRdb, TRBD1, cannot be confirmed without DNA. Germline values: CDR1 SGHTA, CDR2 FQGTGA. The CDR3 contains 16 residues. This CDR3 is CASSFHGAPLKETQYF.

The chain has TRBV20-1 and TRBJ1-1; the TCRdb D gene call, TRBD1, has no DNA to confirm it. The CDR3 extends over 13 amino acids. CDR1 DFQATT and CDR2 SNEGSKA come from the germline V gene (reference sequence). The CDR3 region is CSAQTGVYTEAFF.

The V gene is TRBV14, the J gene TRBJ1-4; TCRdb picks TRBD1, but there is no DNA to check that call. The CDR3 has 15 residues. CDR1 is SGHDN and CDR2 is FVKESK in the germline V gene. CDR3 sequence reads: CASSQEGRSNEKLFF. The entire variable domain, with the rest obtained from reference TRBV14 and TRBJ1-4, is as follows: EAGVTQFPSHSVIEKGQTVTLRCDPISGHDNLYWYRRVMGKEIKFLLHFVKESKQDESGMPNNRFLAERTGGTYSTLKVQPAELEDSGVYFCASSQEGRSNEKLFFGSGTQLSVL.

This chain's CDR3 is CSVHGQSTDTQYF. The rearrangement uses TRBV29-1 and TRBJ2-3; no DNA is available, so the TRBD1 call from TCRdb remains unchecked. The CDR3 is made up of 13 amino acids. Germline V gene lookup returns CDR1 SQVTM and CDR2 ANQGSEA.

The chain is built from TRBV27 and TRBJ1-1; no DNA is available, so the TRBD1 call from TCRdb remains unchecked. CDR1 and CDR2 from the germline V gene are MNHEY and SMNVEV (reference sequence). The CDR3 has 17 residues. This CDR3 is CASSLSWSQGTRREAFF.

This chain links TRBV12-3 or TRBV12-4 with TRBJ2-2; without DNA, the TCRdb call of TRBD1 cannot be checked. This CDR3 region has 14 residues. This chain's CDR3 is CASSHRGNTGELFF.

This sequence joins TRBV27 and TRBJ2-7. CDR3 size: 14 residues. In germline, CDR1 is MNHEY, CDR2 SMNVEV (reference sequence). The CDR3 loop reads CASSLSVASYEQYF.

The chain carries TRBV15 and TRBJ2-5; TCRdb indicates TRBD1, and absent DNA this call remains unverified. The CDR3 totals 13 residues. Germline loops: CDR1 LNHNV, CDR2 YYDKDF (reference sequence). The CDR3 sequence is CATSGQPQETQYF.

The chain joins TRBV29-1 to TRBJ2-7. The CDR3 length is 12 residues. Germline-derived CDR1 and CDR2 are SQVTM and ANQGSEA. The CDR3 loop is CSVEGDPYEQYF.

The CDR3 is CASSLSGPEKLFF. The chain couples TRBV7-9 to TRBJ1-4. CDR1 and CDR2 (germline): SEHNR, FQNEAQ (reference sequence). The CDR3 extends over 13 amino acids.

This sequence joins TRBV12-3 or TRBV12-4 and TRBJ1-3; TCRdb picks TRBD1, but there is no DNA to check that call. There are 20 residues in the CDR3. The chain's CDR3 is CASSLDPRGLRALSGNTIYF.

CDR3 sequence: CASSFSPLTSGGYEQYF. The V gene is TRBV5-1, the J gene TRBJ2-7; TCRdb calls TRBD2, which cannot be checked without DNA. Germline CDR1 SGHRS, CDR2 YFSETQ. CDR3 length equals 17 residues.

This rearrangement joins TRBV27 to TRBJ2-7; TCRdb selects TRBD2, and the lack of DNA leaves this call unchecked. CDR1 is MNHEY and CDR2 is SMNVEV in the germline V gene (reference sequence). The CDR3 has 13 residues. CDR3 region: CASSLKEGYEQYF.